This TCR beta chain appears in the sequencing data of a study of cytomegalovirus exposure and HLA in healthy donors. With V trimmed by 2 bases and J by 2 bases, 13 bases remained unmatched. Per germline, CDR1 SGHRS and CDR2 YFSETQ. The CDR3 is made up of 18 amino acids. Regarding the study as a whole: Earlier analysis yielded a pattern in which most TCR beta V segments were productive about 90% or about 30% of the time. TCR beta V- and J-gene trimming, according to a later analysis, was linked to a missense DCLRE1C variant. In a later analysis, HLA-associated TCR beta chains were more clonally expanded than equally common others.

In the case of this clone: The antigen remains undetermined.

Donors had nominal health at sampling but likely had unrecorded immune exposures. 60 Vbeta and 13 Jbeta primers were used in PCR. Data came from immunoSEQ multiplex PCR; TCRdb stores just in-frame clones and leaves some out. The sample lists 90,000 to 120,000 clones, 77% occurring once. The chain carries TRBV5-1 and TRBJ1-1; 9 positions match TRBD1. The source material was PBMCs. This TCR was sampled from a male donor in good health and CMV-seronegative. The CDR3 region has the DNA TGCGCCAGCAGCTTAAGAACAGGGGGCGGGGTGGTCAACACTGAAGCTTTCTTT. This sequence encodes CASSLRTGGGVVNTEAFF.